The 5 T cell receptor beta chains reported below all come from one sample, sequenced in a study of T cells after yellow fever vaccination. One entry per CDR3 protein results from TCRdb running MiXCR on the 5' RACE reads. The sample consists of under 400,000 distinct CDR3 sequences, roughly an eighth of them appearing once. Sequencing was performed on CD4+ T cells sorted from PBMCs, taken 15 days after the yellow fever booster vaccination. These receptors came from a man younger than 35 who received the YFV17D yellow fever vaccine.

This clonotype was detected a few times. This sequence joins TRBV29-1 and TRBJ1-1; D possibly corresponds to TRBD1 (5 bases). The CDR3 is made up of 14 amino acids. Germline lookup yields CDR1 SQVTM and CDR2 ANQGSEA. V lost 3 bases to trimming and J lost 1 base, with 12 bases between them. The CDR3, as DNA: TGCAGCGTTGAGAACGGGGCGGGGAACACTGAAGCTTTCTTT. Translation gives CSVENGAGNTEAFF.

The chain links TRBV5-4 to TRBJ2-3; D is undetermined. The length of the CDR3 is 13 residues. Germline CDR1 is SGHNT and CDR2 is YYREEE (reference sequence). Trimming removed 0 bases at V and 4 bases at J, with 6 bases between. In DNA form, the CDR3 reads TGTGCCAGCAGCTTGGTCCCTCCAGATACGCAGTATTTT. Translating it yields CASSLVPPDTQYF.

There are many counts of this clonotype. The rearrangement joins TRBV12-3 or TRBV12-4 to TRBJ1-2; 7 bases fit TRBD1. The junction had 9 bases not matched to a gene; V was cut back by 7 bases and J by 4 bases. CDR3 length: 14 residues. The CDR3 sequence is CASTPRAGGYGYTF. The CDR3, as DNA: TGTGCCAGCACCCCCCGGGCAGGGGGCTATGGCTACACCTTC.

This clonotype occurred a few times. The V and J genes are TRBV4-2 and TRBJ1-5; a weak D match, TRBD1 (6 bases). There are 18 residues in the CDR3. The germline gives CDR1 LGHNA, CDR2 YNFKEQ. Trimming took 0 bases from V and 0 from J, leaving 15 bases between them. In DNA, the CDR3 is TGTGCCAGCAGCCAAGATAGTGCGGGGGCAGGTAGCAATCAGCCCCAGCATTTT. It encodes CASSQDSAGAGSNQPQHF.

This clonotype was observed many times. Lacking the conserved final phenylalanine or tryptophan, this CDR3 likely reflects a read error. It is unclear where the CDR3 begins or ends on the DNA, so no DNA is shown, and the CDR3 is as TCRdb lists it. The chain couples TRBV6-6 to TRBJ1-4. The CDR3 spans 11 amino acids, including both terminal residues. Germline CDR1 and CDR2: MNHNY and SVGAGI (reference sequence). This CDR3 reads CASSYIRNRPV.